Following are 27 T cell receptor beta chains from one sample sequenced in a study of technical replicates of blood from a handful of donors. Method: immunoSEQ multiplex PCR; TCRdb's copy keeps in-frame clones and lacks some. The sample consists of about 97,000 clones, around 96% of them appearing once. Specimen: T cells isolated from PBMCs. These receptors originate from a human donor in good health.

The gene calls are TRBV2 and TRBJ2-1, with 7 bases identical to TRBD2. V dropped 4 bases and J dropped 4; count of bases not matched to a gene: 13. CDR3 size: 17 residues. CDR1 is SNHLY, CDR2 FYNNEI, per germline. CDR3 in amino acids: CASSVLGGAGPYNEQFF. As DNA, the CDR3 is TGTGCCAGCAGTGTATTAGGAGGAGCGGGGCCATACAATGAGCAGTTCTTC.

This chain joins TRBV5-1 and TRBJ2-7; maybe TRBD1 (6 bases). With 4 bases removed from V and 5 bases from J, the gap between germline ends came to 10 bases. The CDR3 totals 12 residues. CDR1 is SGHRS and CDR2 is YFSETQ in the germline V gene. The CDR3 DNA reads as TGCGCCAGCAGCGGTTACAGGGACGAGCAGTACTTC. Translated: CASSGYRDEQYF.

The CDR3 coding sequence is TGTGCCAGCATCCGACGCGATTCCGGGACTACCACGAACACCGGGGAGCTGTTTTTT. It yields the protein CASIRRDSGTTTNTGELFF. The J gene is TRBJ2-2, the V gene TRBV2, with 7 bases that match TRBD2. Germline lookup yields CDR1 SNHLY and CDR2 FYNNEI. The CDR3 is made up of 19 amino acids. V lost 7 bases, J lost 0 bases, and 17 bases stayed unmatched.

The chain couples TRBV5-4 to TRBJ2-7; D might be TRBD2 (5 bases). The CDR3 is 13 residues long. CDR1 is SGHNT, CDR2 YYREEE, per germline (reference sequence). Trimming removed 4 bases at V and 4 bases at J, with 12 bases between. CDR3 in DNA: TGTGCCAGCAGCACGGACGAGGGATACGAGCAGTACTTC. This codes for CASSTDEGYEQYF.

V usage is TRBV7-9 and J usage is TRBJ2-7; tentative D call: TRBD1 (6 bases). The CDR3 runs to 13 residues. Deletions cut 5 bases from V and 5 bases from J, with 13 bases between. CDR1 is SEHNR and CDR2 is FQNEAQ in the germline V gene (reference sequence). CDR3 in DNA: TGTGCCAGCAGCACTACAGGGTGGCACGAGCAGTACTTC. This codes for CASSTTGWHEQYF.

The chain links TRBV2 to TRBJ2-7, with 8 bases fitting TRBD2. This CDR3 is built from 16 residues. Trimming removed 7 bases from V and 4 bases from J; junction bases left unmatched: 15. Germline V lookup: CDR1 SNHLY, CDR2 FYNNEI. The CDR3 region has the DNA TGTGCCAGCATGGGAGAATCCGGGACTAGGGGTTACGAGCAGTACTTC. Amino acid sequence: CASMGESGTRGYEQYF.

The chain has TRBV19 and TRBJ1-1, with 7 positions matching TRBD1. The V gene end was trimmed by 6 bases and the J gene end by 1 base; junction bases not matched to a gene: 11. This CDR3 has 16 amino acids. CDR1 and CDR2 from the germline V gene are LNHDA and SQIVND (reference sequence). The chain's CDR3 is CASRVRQGWENTEAFF. CDR3 DNA: TGTGCCAGTAGGGTGCGACAGGGCTGGGAGAACACTGAAGCTTTCTTT.

The rearrangement uses TRBV9 and TRBJ2-2; tentatively, D is TRBD2 (6 bases). The ends were cut back, 3 bases at V and 2 bases at J, with 14 bases in the middle. The CDR3 runs to 16 residues. In germline, CDR1 is SGDLS, CDR2 YYNGEE. Written as DNA, the CDR3 is TGTGCCAGCAGCGATAGGGGACTTCACAACACCGGGGAGCTGTTTTTT. Protein sequence: CASSDRGLHNTGELFF.

The gene calls are TRBV28 and TRBJ1-1; 7 bases match TRBD1. The CDR3 runs to 15 residues. Trimming at V came to 0 bases and at J to 4 bases, leaving 5 bases not matched to a gene. Germline CDR1 and CDR2: MDHEN and SYDVKM. Here the CDR3 reads CASSLWQGVGTEAFF. In DNA, the CDR3 is TGTGCCAGCAGTTTATGGCAGGGGGTGGGCACTGAAGCTTTCTTT. Combining the CDR3 with reference TRBV28 and TRBJ1-1 gives the whole variable domain DVKVTQSSRYLVKRTGEKVFLECVQDMDHENMFWYRQDPGLGLRLIYFSYDVKMKEKGDIPEGYSVSREKKERFSLILESASTNQTSMYLCASSLWQGVGTEAFFGQGTRLTVV.

The V call is TRBV6-1, the J call TRBJ2-7; TRBD2 aligns across 11 bases. The V segment lost 3 bases and the J segment 3 bases; nucleotides outside the gene matches: 4. Germline V lookup: CDR1 MNHNS, CDR2 SASEGT. This CDR3 is built from 15 residues. DNA of the CDR3: TGTGCCAGCAGTGATCCGGGACTAGCGGTCTACGAGCAGTACTTC. Translated, it gives CASSDPGLAVYEQYF.

The V and J genes are TRBV18 and TRBJ2-1, with a tentative D call TRBD2 (6 bases). The CDR3 consists of 16 residues. Germline V gene lookup returns CDR1 KGHSH and CDR2 LQKENI. Trimming took 0 bases from V and 0 from J, leaving 9 bases between them. The CDR3: CASSPPDGSSYNEQFF. The CDR3 DNA reads TGTGCCAGCTCACCACCGGACGGGAGCTCCTACAATGAGCAGTTCTTC. The full variable domain, completed using reference TRBV18 and TRBJ2-1, is NAGVMQNPRHLVRRRGQEARLRCSPMKGHSHVYWYRQLPEEGLKFMVYLQKENIIDESGMPKERFSAEFPKEGPSILRIQQVVRGDSAAYFCASSPPDGSSYNEQFFGPGTRLTVL.

V and J are TRBV15 and TRBJ2-4, with D maybe TRBD2 (6 bases). The CDR3 sequence is 20 residues long. V was cut by 3 bases and J by 0 bases, with 24 bases left in between. Germline V gene data show CDR1 as LNHNV and CDR2 as YYDKDF (reference sequence). The chain's CDR3 is CATSRGPGTFGLPAKNIQYF. The CDR3 nucleotides read TGTGCCACCAGCAGGGGGCCCGGGACTTTCGGACTTCCAGCCAAAAACATTCAGTACTTC.

The rearrangement links TRBV9 to TRBJ2-7, with 9 positions matching TRBD1. This CDR3 comprises 16 residues. The V segment lost 3 bases and the J segment 2 bases; nucleotides outside the gene matches: 9. Germline assignment: CDR1 SGDLS and CDR2 YYNGEE. CDR3 in DNA: TGTGCCAGCAGCGGGGGACAGGGAGCGAGGACCTACGAGCAGTACTTC. Translated, it gives CASSGGQGARTYEQYF.

This chain uses TRBV27 with TRBJ1-2, with 7 bases lining up with TRBD1. The CDR3 has 15 amino acids. CDR1 is MNHEY, CDR2 SMNVEV, per germline (reference sequence). J was trimmed by 6 bases and V by 6 bases; bases with no gene match: 13. CDR3: CASSRSRTGDDGYTF. As DNA, the CDR3 is TGTGCCAGCAGCCGGAGCCGAACAGGGGATGATGGCTACACCTTC.

This chain joins TRBV9 and TRBJ1-6; TRBD1 might be the D (6 bases). From germline, CDR1 is SGDLS and CDR2 YYNGEE. CDR3 size: 16 residues. Trimming cost V 3 bases and J 10 bases, with 20 bases left between them. In nucleotides, the CDR3 is TGTGCCAGCAGCGGAGGCCCTCAGGGGAAGGGATCACCCCTCCACTTT. It encodes CASSGGPQGKGSPLHF. Full variable domain (remainder filled in from reference TRBV9 and TRBJ1-6): DSGVTQTPKHLITATGQRVTLRCSPRSGDLSVYWYQQSLDQGLQFLIQYYNGEERAKGNILERFSAQQFPDLHSELNLSSLELGDSALYFCASSGGPQGKGSPLHFGNGTRLTVT.

V usage is TRBV4-1 and J usage is TRBJ2-1, with a possible D match to TRBD2 (5 bases). The V end lost 3 bases, the J end lost 10 bases, and 22 bases lay between the germline ends. Germline values: CDR1 MGHRA, CDR2 YSYEKL. The CDR3 extends over 16 amino acids. CDR3 bases: TGCGCCAGCAGCCAGGGAAGTCGGGGTCTTCTCCAGGAGCAGTTCTTC. It is translated as CASSQGSRGLLQEQFF.

The chain combines TRBV20-1 with TRBJ1-4; D is ambiguous. CDR1 is DFQATT and CDR2 is SNEGSKA in the germline V gene (reference sequence). Trimming removed 1 base at V and 8 bases at J, with 5 bases between. The CDR3 consists of 11 residues. The CDR3 DNA follows: TGCAGTGCTAGAGCGGGGGAAAAACTGTTTTTT. Translating it yields CSARAGEKLFF.

The chain uses TRBV19 and TRBJ2-1, with TRBD1 as a possible D gene (6 bases). V lost 3 bases and J 8 bases, leaving 20 bases between the germline ends. The CDR3 extends over 16 amino acids. Germline-derived CDR1 and CDR2 are LNHDA and SQIVND (reference sequence). CDR3 sequence: CASSIQGVQGEHEQFF. CDR3 sequence (DNA): TGTGCCAGTAGTATTCAAGGCGTACAGGGAGAGCATGAGCAGTTCTTC.

The rearrangement uses TRBV5-1 and TRBJ1-5; a weak D match, TRBD1 (5 bases). V lost 4 bases and J 2 bases, leaving 7 bases between the germline ends. This CDR3 is built from 13 residues. Germline V lookup: CDR1 SGHRS, CDR2 YFSETQ. This CDR3 reads CASSPGGNQPQHF. Written as DNA, the CDR3 is TGCGCCAGCAGCCCGGGGGGCAATCAGCCCCAGCATTTT.

This rearrangement joins TRBV27 to TRBJ2-1, with 12 positions matching TRBD2. V lost 5 bases, J lost 8 bases, and 10 bases stayed unmatched. CDR3 length: 16 amino acids. Germline CDR1 reads MNHEY; CDR2 reads SMNVEV (reference sequence). CDR3 nucleotides: TGTGCCAGCAGTCCCCGACTAGCGGGAGAATGGGATGAGCAGTTCTTC. This gives the protein CASSPRLAGEWDEQFF.

This chain uses TRBV7-6 with TRBJ1-5; D gene unclear. V dropped 1 base and J dropped 10 bases, with 11 bases sitting between them. The CDR3 has 13 amino acids. Germline values: CDR1 SGHVS, CDR2 FNYEAQ. Here the CDR3 DNA reads TGTGCCAGCAGCTTAGAGTCCCGGGGACCCCAGCATTTT. It encodes CASSLESRGPQHF.

The chain joins TRBV30 to TRBJ2-7; 9 bases line up with TRBD1. Per germline, CDR1 GTSNPN and CDR2 SVGIG (reference sequence). The CDR3 covers 15 residues. V was clipped by 4 bases and J by 1 base; unmatched bases: 8. The CDR3: CAWNNLGTGSYEQYF. CDR3 DNA: TGTGCCTGGAACAACCTAGGGACAGGGTCCTACGAGCAGTACTTC.

This clone was seen once. This rearrangement joins TRBV5-4 to TRBJ1-3, with 11 bases fitting TRBD1. This CDR3 is built from 15 residues. The germline V gene encodes CDR1 SGHNT and CDR2 YYREEE (reference sequence). Losses at the gene ends were 5 bases for V and 2 bases for J; bases not matched to a gene: 3. The CDR3 DNA is TGTGCCAGCAGGGACAGGGGGCTCCCTGGAAACACCATATATTTT. Amino acids: CASRDRGLPGNTIYF.

The chain employs TRBV5-4 and TRBJ2-3; 9 bases line up with TRBD2. The CDR3 is 15 residues long. V was pared by 4 bases and J by 2 bases, with 5 bases of the junction left unmatched. Germline V lookup: CDR1 SGHNT, CDR2 YYREEE (reference sequence). The CDR3 DNA reads TGTGCCAGCAGCACCGGGACTAGCCTCACAGATACGCAGTATTTT. Amino acid sequence: CASSTGTSLTDTQYF.

The chain joins TRBV6-1 to TRBJ2-1, with 7 nucleotides matching TRBD2. Germline trimming cut 7 bases from V and 7 bases from J; bases unmatched to any gene: 13. The CDR3 consists of 15 residues. Germline-derived CDR1 and CDR2 are MNHNS and SASEGT. In nucleotides, the CDR3 is TGTGCCAGCACCCGCGGGGGACTACAACTGAATGAGCAGTTCTTC. Its protein product is CASTRGGLQLNEQFF.

This chain joins TRBV15 and TRBJ2-7; D may be TRBD2 (6 bases). Germline CDR1 reads LNHNV; CDR2 reads YYDKDF (reference sequence). V was pared by 0 bases and J by 9 bases, with 18 bases between. This CDR3 comprises 15 residues. This CDR3 reads CATSREEGMGRRQYF. The CDR3 DNA follows: TGTGCCACCAGCAGAGAGGAGGGGATGGGTCGCCGGCAGTACTTC. Using reference TRBV15 and TRBJ2-7 for the parts outside the CDR3, the full variable domain is DAMVIQNPRYQVTQFGKPVTLSCSQTLNHNVMYWYQQKSSQAPKLLFHYYDKDFNNEADTPDNFQSRRPNTSFCFLDIRSPGLGDTAMYLCATSREEGMGRRQYFGPGTRLTVT.

DNA for the CDR3: TGTGCCAGTAGTCCGGACACCGGGGAGCTGTTTTTT. Encoded protein: CASSPDTGELFF. The rearrangement links TRBV19 to TRBJ2-2; D is ambiguous. V lost 5 bases, J lost 3 bases, and 4 bases lay in between. Looked up from germline, CDR1 is LNHDA and CDR2 is SQIVND (reference sequence). The CDR3 runs to 12 residues.